A single sample is the source of the 7 T cell receptor beta chains below, sequenced in a study of CXCR3-negative and CXCR3-positive naive CD8 T cells. The libraries of TRB cDNA were constructed through 5' RACE using UMI labels. TCRdb reprocessed the 5' RACE reads, keeping one entry per CDR3 protein, no DNA. The clone table shows approximately 47,000 distinct CDR3 sequences, with the ten largest holding 2.5%. The sample comprised naive CXCR3- CD8+ T cells from blood. Subset: CD45RO-CCR7+CD27+CD95- naive CD8+ T cells lacking CXCR3 (TNR3-). These receptors all stem from a human donor in good health. Some clones in this sample may be carry-over from other donors' samples.

This chain connects TRBV10-3 to TRBJ2-7. CDR1 and CDR2 (germline): ENHRY, SYGVKD. The CDR3 consists of 13 residues. The CDR3 here is CASEQGSLREQYF.

The V call is TRBV11-1, the J call TRBJ2-7. The CDR3 contains 13 residues. The germline V gene encodes CDR1 SGHAT and CDR2 FQDESV (reference sequence). The CDR3 region is CASSLADNYEQYF.

The rearrangement joins TRBV6-5 to TRBJ2-2. CDR1 and CDR2 from the germline V gene are MNHEY and SVGAGI. This CDR3 contains 16 residues. CDR3 amino acids: CASSYSMGTNTGELFF.

The chain couples TRBV14 to TRBJ2-1. The CDR3 is made up of 13 amino acids. In germline, CDR1 is SGHDN, CDR2 FVKESK. The CDR3 here is CASSHRTHNEQFF.

The chain recombines TRBV28 with TRBJ2-1; TCRdb's D gene call, TRBD1, goes unchecked for lack of DNA. This CDR3 is 14 amino acids long. Germline CDR1 MDHEN, CDR2 SYDVKM. This CDR3 is CASSLYGTGNEQFF.

The rearrangement uses TRBV28 and TRBJ2-1; the D call from TCRdb, TRBD2, cannot be confirmed without DNA. The CDR3 is 18 amino acids. Germline V gives CDR1 MDHEN, CDR2 SYDVKM. CDR3 residues: CASSGDRLTSGSRNEQFF.

The chain joins TRBV27 to TRBJ1-1; TCRdb designates TRBD1, a call that cannot be tested without DNA. The CDR3 contains 14 residues. CDR1 and CDR2 (germline): MNHEY, SMNVEV (reference sequence). CDR3: CASSPMTVNTEAFF.